A selection of T cell receptor beta chains follows, all from one sample in a study of neurological immune-mediated disorders. MiXCR was run by TCRdb on the 5' RACE reads, yielding one entry per CDR3 protein. The sample has 130,000 or so distinct CDR3 sequences, 3.2% seen once. Material: PBMCs. The receptors were sampled from a woman in her 30s with multiple sclerosis. The CDR3 runs from the conserved cysteine through the conserved F or W. The order of the fields is J gene, D gene, V gene, clone size, CDR3 DNA, CDR3 protein. A D gene is named only where the DNA matches it firmly. Size values are once, few and many counts, or a class for expanded clones, and some rows have none.

J: TRBJ1-2; D: TRBD1; V: TRBV15; size: many; DNA: TGTGCCACCAGCAGAGATCCCGGACAGGGTGGTCCTGGCTACACCTTC; CDR3: CATSRDPGQGGPGYTF
J: TRBJ2-1; D: .; V: TRBV27; size: many; DNA: TGTGCCAGCAGTTTATCCCCCCCCCATGAGCAGTTCTTC; CDR3: CASSLSPPHEQFF
J: TRBJ2-7; D: .; V: TRBV14; size: many; DNA: TGTGCCAGCAGCCAGGACTTCCCCTACGAGCAGTACTTC; CDR3: CASSQDFPYEQYF
J: TRBJ2-7; D: .; V: TRBV7-2; size: many; DNA: TGTGCCAGCAGCTCCCGGGGGGCCGGCTACGAGCAGTACTTC; CDR3: CASSSRGAGYEQYF
J: TRBJ2-7; D: .; V: TRBV20-1; size: many; DNA: TGCAGTGCTAGGGTACACCCCTACGAGCAGTACTTC; CDR3: CSARVHPYEQYF
J: TRBJ1-2; D: .; V: TRBV5-1; size: many; DNA: TGCGCCAGCAGTGAGCCCGGATATGGCTACACCTTC; CDR3: CASSEPGYGYTF
J: TRBJ2-3; D: TRBD2; V: TRBV5-1; size: many; DNA: TGCGCCAGCAGCTTGGGGTTGGGAGGGTCGACTAGCACAGATACGCAGTATTTT; CDR3: CASSLGLGGSTSTDTQYF
J: TRBJ2-3; D: TRBD2; V: TRBV12-3/TRBV12-4; size: many; DNA: TGTGCCAGCAGTTTAGCTAGCGGGATGACAGATACGCAGTATTTT; CDR3: CASSLASGMTDTQYF
J: TRBJ1-1; D: .; V: TRBV5-1; size: many; DNA: TGCGCCAGCAGCCTGGACCGCCTCCTCTCCGGGATGAACACTGAAGCTTTCTTT; CDR3: CASSLDRLLSGMNTEAFF
J: TRBJ1-1; D: .; V: TRBV20-1; size: many; DNA: TGCAGTGCTAGCCAGGAGAACACTGAAGCTTTCTTT; CDR3: CSASQENTEAFF
J: TRBJ2-3; D: .; V: TRBV12-3/TRBV12-4; size: many; DNA: TGTGCCAGCTGTTTCACACAGGGGAGGGGGACAGATACGCAGTATTTT; CDR3: CASCFTQGRGTDTQYF
J: TRBJ2-1; D: .; V: TRBV7-2; size: many; DNA: TGTGCCAGCAGCCAACTAGCCGCCGAGCAGTTCTTC; CDR3: CASSQLAAEQFF
J: TRBJ2-1; D: .; V: TRBV20-1; size: few; DNA: TGCAGTGCTAGAGACCCAGAAATCTACAATGAGCAGTTCTTC; CDR3: CSARDPEIYNEQFF
J: TRBJ2-4; D: .; V: TRBV5-1; size: many; DNA: TGCGCCAGCAGCTCCAGGGTGGCACCGGCCAAAAACATTCAGTACTTC; CDR3: CASSSRVAPAKNIQYF
J: TRBJ2-7; D: .; V: TRBV10-3; size: many; DNA: TGTGCCATCAGTGACGGGAGCCCCTACGAGCAGTACTTC; CDR3: CAISDGSPYEQYF
J: TRBJ2-1; D: .; V: TRBV29-1; size: many; DNA: TGCAGCGTTGTATGGGGGGCCGGCTACAATGAGCAGTTCTTC; CDR3: CSVVWGAGYNEQFF
J: TRBJ2-4; D: .; V: TRBV29-1; size: .; DNA: TGCAGCGTCCGCCACAGGGACATTCAGTACTTC; CDR3: CSVRHRDIQYF
J: TRBJ1-1; D: .; V: TRBV29-1; size: many; DNA: TGCAGCGTTGAAGTCGGAGGGACTTTTGGGGAAGCTTTCTTT; CDR3: CSVEVGGTFGEAFF
J: TRBJ2-2; D: TRBD1; V: TRBV7-2; size: many; DNA: TGTGCCAGCAGAGTACAGGGGGGAGGGGAGCTGTTTTTT; CDR3: CASRVQGGGELFF
J: TRBJ2-2; D: .; V: TRBV7-6; size: many; DNA: TGTGCCAGCAGCTTTAGAAGTAGCGGGGAGCTGTTTTTT; CDR3: CASSFRSSGELFF
J: TRBJ2-5; D: TRBD2; V: TRBV6-5; size: many; DNA: TGTGCCAGCAGGCCCCGCTATGGGGGAGGGGAGACCCAGTACTTC; CDR3: CASRPRYGGGETQYF
J: TRBJ1-1; D: TRBD1; V: TRBV20-1; size: many; DNA: TGCAGTGCTGTGGACAGGGGAGGTCCTGAAGCTTTCTTT; CDR3: CSAVDRGGPEAFF
J: TRBJ2-1; D: .; V: TRBV5-1; size: many; DNA: TGCGCCAGCAGCTTGGGAGTTGGGTCCTACAATGAGCAGTTCTTC; CDR3: CASSLGVGSYNEQFF
J: TRBJ2-2; D: .; V: TRBV10-2; size: few; DNA: TGCGCCAGCAGGACTAGTAGGATCGGGGAGCTGTTTTTT; CDR3: CASRTSRIGELFF
J: TRBJ1-1; D: .; V: TRBV6-5; size: many; DNA: TGTGCCAGCAGTTACACTTTGGGGGGCACTGAAGCTTTCTTT; CDR3: CASSYTLGGTEAFF
J: TRBJ2-1; D: TRBD2; V: TRBV27; size: many; DNA: TGTGCCAGCAGTTTCGCGGGAGGGCCCCATGAGCAGTTCTTC; CDR3: CASSFAGGPHEQFF
J: TRBJ1-5; D: .; V: TRBV2; size: few; DNA: TGTGCCAGCAGCGAAACTTACCGAGGCGGGCCCCAGCATTTT; CDR3: CASSETYRGGPQHF
J: TRBJ2-7; D: .; V: TRBV9; size: many; DNA: TGTGCCAGCAGCACTCACCAGGGATCCACCCACGAGCAGTACTTC; CDR3: CASSTHQGSTHEQYF